This TCR beta chain comes out of a study of OX40 agonist ivuxolimab in advanced cancers. Some background on the complete study: Ivuxolimab was a fully human IgG2 agonistic monoclonal antibody targeting the costimulatory receptor OX40 (CD134). Partial responses occurred in three dose-escalation patients, of whom one had hepatocellular carcinoma and two had cutaneous melanoma. Intravenous ivuxolimab was administered to patients every 2 weeks at six dose levels: 0.01, 0.1, 0.3, 1.5, 3 and 10 mg/kg. The dose-escalation cohort was over 70% male with a mean age of about 65 years, ranging from roughly 23 to 79. Peripheral TCRbeta sequencing aimed to test whether ivuxolimab altered TCR sequence diversity and caused clonal T-cell expansion. The paper reports the monotherapy dose-escalation portion (N = 52 patients) of the phase I ivuxolimab trial. Prior anti-PD-1, anti-PD-L1 or anti-CTLA-4 therapy was permitted, and 30% to 45% of dose-escalation patients had received checkpoint inhibitors. Among the roughly 50 dose-escalation patients, approximately 20 had hepatocellular carcinoma, around 15 melanoma, 9 renal cell carcinoma and 9 head and neck cancer.

To sequence the TCRbeta CDR3 region, genomic DNA was isolated from the sorted cells. The immunoSEQ Assay was used for sequencing of TCRbeta CDR3 regions. TCRdb retrieved this table from immuneACCESS and kept in-frame rearrangements only. Not all clones are present; in checked studies, unresolved V genes account for under half, and no reason is known for the remainder. The sample table lists about 26,000 clones, approximately 80% of them with a count of one. The ten largest account for more than 25% of the sample. Notes on this clone: The antigen it binds to is not known. Nothing much larger sits one base from this clone, and base qualities are not available.

The research as a whole found: At doses from 0.1 to 3.0 mg/kg, clonal expansion was seen in both CD4+ and CD8+ blood T cells between baseline and week 6. In partial responders in the 0.1-3.0 mg/kg groups, normalized peripheral clonal expansion was found to be among the lowest, especially among CD8+ T cells. Antigen specificity was not determined for the clonally expanded peripheral T cells. Low levels of normalized T-cell clonal expansion were also seen in some patients who did not respond. After ivuxolimab, CD8+ T cells had more expanded clones than CD4+ T cells on average.

Patients with autoimmune disease history or receiving systemic immunosuppression were excluded from the trial. In every dose cohort, peripheral blood was drawn for TCR sequencing at baseline, cycle 4 day 1, and cycle 7 day 1. The samples were taken from a phase I, first-in-human, multicenter, open-label dose-escalation trial of ivuxolimab. Adults with locally advanced or metastatic melanoma, renal cell, hepatocellular, or head and neck squamous cell carcinoma were enrolled in the trial. Before TCR sequencing, CD4+ T cells and CD8+ T cells were sorted from peripheral blood as separate populations. Spanning cysteine to phenylalanine, the CDR3 consists of 13 amino acids. The read is trimmed to its CDR3 DNA, 39 bases read in frame from base 1. The V and J ends are trimmed by 7 bases and 4 bases, leaving 13 bases between them. Via the germline V gene, CDR1 is MDHEN and CDR2 SYDVKM.

This receptor was obtained from an adult with an advanced solid tumor such as melanoma, head and neck, liver or kidney cancer. The rearranged segments are TRBV28 and TRBJ1-1; a tentative D match to TRBD1 spans 6 bases. This material consisted of CD4+ or CD8+ T cells sorted from blood, taken in a trial of the OX40 agonist ivuxolimab. CDR3 region: CASNHGGGTEAFF. The bases read TGTGCCAGCAACCACGGAGGGGGCACTGAAGCTTTCTTT.